Listed below are T cell receptor beta chains from one sample, sequenced in a study of cytomegalovirus exposure and HLA in healthy donors. Method: immunoSEQ multiplex PCR; TCRdb's copy keeps in-frame clones and lacks some. Seen here are about 140,000 clones, roughly 80% observed once, and the top ten hold 1.2%. Sequencing was performed on PBMCs. Receptors originate from a female donor in good health and CMV-seronegative. Each CDR3 is given with its conserved first and last residue. The D gene is left open where the match is weak. A row's size may be missing; if present it is once, few, many or a size class.

j_gene: TRBJ1-3
v_gene: TRBV11-2
abundance: -
d_gene: -
CDR3aa: CASSYSRVQGLPSGNTIYF
CDR3nt: TGTGCCAGCAGCTACTCACGGGTACAGGGATTACCCTCTGGAAACACCATATATTTT

j_gene: TRBJ1-1
v_gene: TRBV11-2
abundance: -
d_gene: -
CDR3aa: CASSPDIGTEAFF
CDR3nt: TGTGCCAGCAGCCCTGACATTGGCACTGAAGCTTTCTTT

j_gene: TRBJ2-2
v_gene: TRBV13
abundance: few
d_gene: TRBD2
CDR3aa: CASSLAGATGELFF
CDR3nt: TGTGCCAGCAGCTTGGCGGGAGCCACCGGGGAGCTGTTTTTT

j_gene: TRBJ2-7
v_gene: TRBV10-2
abundance: few
d_gene: TRBD2
CDR3aa: CASSDGLAAYEQYF
CDR3nt: TGCGCCAGCAGTGACGGGCTAGCGGCCTACGAGCAGTACTTC

j_gene: TRBJ2-3
v_gene: TRBV27
abundance: -
d_gene: -
CDR3aa: CASSFRSVSTDTQYF
CDR3nt: TGTGCCAGCAGTTTTCGTAGCGTAAGCACAGATACGCAGTATTTT

j_gene: TRBJ2-1
v_gene: TRBV2
abundance: -
d_gene: TRBD2
CDR3aa: CASTISGRDYNEQFF
CDR3nt: TGTGCCAGCACGATCAGCGGGAGGGATTACAATGAGCAGTTCTTC

j_gene: TRBJ1-6
v_gene: TRBV6-5
abundance: -
d_gene: -
CDR3aa: CASSYRTAWGSPLHF
CDR3nt: TGTGCCAGCAGTTACCGGACAGCTTGGGGATCGCCCCTCCACTTT

j_gene: TRBJ2-2
v_gene: TRBV6-5
abundance: -
d_gene: TRBD2
CDR3aa: CASSYAGANTGELFF
CDR3nt: TGTGCCAGCAGTTACGCGGGAGCGAACACCGGGGAGCTGTTTTTT

j_gene: TRBJ1-1
v_gene: TRBV2
abundance: -
d_gene: -
CDR3aa: CASNPQEVGTEAFF
CDR3nt: TGTGCCAGCAATCCCCAGGAAGTGGGTACTGAAGCTTTCTTT

j_gene: TRBJ2-1
v_gene: TRBV12-5
abundance: -
d_gene: -
CDR3aa: CASGFRGSLGYNEQFF
CDR3nt: TGTGCTAGTGGTTTTAGGGGGTCTTTGGGCTACAATGAGCAGTTCTTC

j_gene: TRBJ1-1
v_gene: TRBV7-9
abundance: -
d_gene: -
CDR3aa: CASSLVFEAFF
CDR3nt: TGTGCCAGCAGCTTAGTCTTTGAAGCTTTCTTT

j_gene: TRBJ1-1
v_gene: TRBV28
abundance: -
d_gene: -
CDR3aa: CASRRATEAFF
CDR3nt: TGTGCCAGCAGGAGAGCCACTGAAGCTTTCTTT

j_gene: TRBJ2-2
v_gene: TRBV5-1
abundance: once
d_gene: TRBD2
CDR3aa: CASSFPGLVGTGELFF
CDR3nt: TGCGCCAGCAGCTTTCCGGGACTAGTGGGGACCGGGGAGCTGTTTTTT

j_gene: TRBJ2-5
v_gene: TRBV29-1
abundance: -
d_gene: -
CDR3aa: CSVLGTQETQYF
CDR3nt: TGCAGCGTTCTCGGGACTCAAGAGACCCAGTACTTC

j_gene: TRBJ2-1
v_gene: TRBV6-1
abundance: -
d_gene: TRBD1
CDR3aa: CASSPQTGGSEQFF
CDR3nt: TGTGCCAGCAGCCCTCAGACAGGGGGCAGTGAGCAGTTCTTC

j_gene: TRBJ2-7
v_gene: TRBV4-1
abundance: -
d_gene: TRBD1
CDR3aa: CASSQDPGQGRNEQYF
CDR3nt: TGCGCCAGCAGCCAAGATCCGGGACAGGGAAGGAACGAGCAGTACTTC

j_gene: TRBJ1-2
v_gene: TRBV13
abundance: -
d_gene: TRBD1
CDR3aa: CASSFRTGTYLDGYTF
CDR3nt: TGTGCCAGCAGCTTCCGGACAGGGACCTATTTGGATGGCTACACCTTC

j_gene: TRBJ1-1
v_gene: TRBV4-2
abundance: -
d_gene: -
CDR3aa: CASSQDQTGWTQNTEAFF
CDR3nt: TGTGCCAGCAGCCAAGATCAGACTGGCTGGACACAGAACACTGAAGCTTTCTTT

j_gene: TRBJ2-1
v_gene: TRBV27
abundance: -
d_gene: -
CDR3aa: CASSLGGDNEQFF
CDR3nt: TGTGCCAGCAGTTTAGGGGGCGACAATGAGCAGTTCTTC

j_gene: TRBJ1-5
v_gene: TRBV30
abundance: -
d_gene: TRBD1
CDR3aa: CAWSTTGGYQPQHF
CDR3nt: TGTGCCTGGAGCACGACAGGGGGCTATCAGCCCCAGCATTTT

j_gene: TRBJ2-7
v_gene: TRBV9
abundance: -
d_gene: -
CDR3aa: CASSVNPRDNLNEQYF
CDR3nt: TGTGCCAGCAGCGTAAACCCCCGGGACAACCTCAACGAGCAGTACTTC

j_gene: TRBJ1-5
v_gene: TRBV5-1
abundance: -
d_gene: TRBD1
CDR3aa: CASSLEGAYDQPQHF
CDR3nt: TGCGCCAGCAGCTTGGAGGGGGCTTACGATCAGCCCCAGCATTTT

j_gene: TRBJ2-1
v_gene: TRBV28
abundance: -
d_gene: -
CDR3aa: CASSLRSSYNEQFF
CDR3nt: TGTGCCAGCAGTTTAAGGAGCTCCTACAATGAGCAGTTCTTC

j_gene: TRBJ2-1
v_gene: TRBV5-4
abundance: -
d_gene: TRBD2
CDR3aa: CASSSSGTRGYNEQFF
CDR3nt: TGTGCCAGCAGTAGTAGCGGGACTAGGGGCTACAATGAGCAGTTCTTC

j_gene: TRBJ2-1
v_gene: TRBV5-1
abundance: -
d_gene: -
CDR3aa: CASGEIPGSAYNEQFF
CDR3nt: TGCGCCAGCGGGGAGATTCCGGGATCGGCCTACAATGAGCAGTTCTTC

j_gene: TRBJ1-5
v_gene: TRBV7-9
abundance: -
d_gene: -
CDR3aa: CASSPGHADQPQHF
CDR3nt: TGTGCCAGCAGCCCCGGACATGCGGATCAGCCCCAGCATTTT

j_gene: TRBJ2-3
v_gene: TRBV7-2
abundance: -
d_gene: -
CDR3aa: CASSLQGGGADTQYF
CDR3nt: TGTGCCAGCAGCTTACAGGGGGGAGGCGCAGATACGCAGTATTTT

j_gene: TRBJ2-7
v_gene: TRBV9
abundance: once
d_gene: TRBD2
CDR3aa: CASRGTSGRGGEQYF
CDR3nt: TGTGCCAGCAGGGGGACTAGCGGGAGAGGGGGCGAGCAGTACTTC

j_gene: TRBJ1-1
v_gene: TRBV19
abundance: -
d_gene: -
CDR3aa: CASSIWGEKNTEAFF
CDR3nt: TGTGCCAGTAGTATCTGGGGGGAGAAGAACACTGAAGCTTTCTTT

j_gene: TRBJ2-1
v_gene: TRBV10-3
abundance: -
d_gene: TRBD1
CDR3aa: CAISGDRGSNEQFF
CDR3nt: TGTGCCATCAGTGGGGACAGGGGATCCAATGAGCAGTTCTTC

j_gene: TRBJ1-4
v_gene: TRBV7-9
abundance: -
d_gene: TRBD1
CDR3aa: CASSGDRGPEKLFF
CDR3nt: TGTGCCAGCAGCGGGGACAGGGGGCCTGAAAAACTGTTTTTT

j_gene: TRBJ1-1
v_gene: TRBV27
abundance: -
d_gene: -
CDR3aa: CASSFRQTISMNTEAFF
CDR3nt: TGTGCCAGCAGTTTTAGACAGACCATCTCAATGAACACTGAAGCTTTCTTT

j_gene: TRBJ2-7
v_gene: TRBV11-2
abundance: -
d_gene: TRBD2
CDR3aa: CASSLGLAGSYEQYF
CDR3nt: TGTGCCAGCAGCTTAGGCCTAGCGGGCTCCTACGAGCAGTACTTC

j_gene: TRBJ2-2
v_gene: TRBV7-3
abundance: few
d_gene: -
CDR3aa: CASSLGGTLANTGELFF
CDR3nt: TGTGCCAGCAGCTTGGGCGGGACGCTCGCGAACACCGGGGAGCTGTTTTTT

j_gene: TRBJ1-2
v_gene: TRBV13
abundance: -
d_gene: TRBD1
CDR3aa: CASSPGQGNYGYTF
CDR3nt: TGTGCCAGCAGCCCGGGACAGGGGAACTATGGCTACACCTTC

j_gene: TRBJ2-7
v_gene: TRBV6-5
abundance: -
d_gene: TRBD1
CDR3aa: CASSQTGDYEQYF
CDR3nt: TGTGCCAGCAGTCAGACAGGGGACTACGAGCAGTACTTC

j_gene: TRBJ2-7
v_gene: TRBV5-4
abundance: -
d_gene: -
CDR3aa: CASSLDSGSYEQYF
CDR3nt: TGTGCCAGCAGCCTTGATTCGGGCTCCTACGAGCAGTACTTC

j_gene: TRBJ1-5
v_gene: TRBV28
abundance: few
d_gene: -
CDR3aa: CASRFSIQGSHQPQHF
CDR3nt: TGTGCCAGCAGGTTTTCGATACAGGGTTCCCATCAGCCCCAGCATTTT

j_gene: TRBJ1-5
v_gene: TRBV29-1
abundance: -
d_gene: TRBD1
CDR3aa: CSVKGTDQGQPQHF
CDR3nt: TGCAGCGTTAAGGGGACAGACCAGGGGCAGCCCCAGCATTTT

j_gene: TRBJ1-1
v_gene: TRBV11-2
abundance: few
d_gene: -
CDR3aa: CASSAYPGENTEAFF
CDR3nt: TGTGCCAGCAGCGCTTATCCGGGGGAGAACACTGAAGCTTTCTTT

j_gene: TRBJ2-5
v_gene: TRBV5-6
abundance: once
d_gene: -
CDR3aa: CASSLSWQVQETQYF
CDR3nt: TGTGCCAGCAGCTTGTCTTGGCAGGTCCAAGAGACCCAGTACTTC

j_gene: TRBJ1-1
v_gene: TRBV6-5
abundance: -
d_gene: -
CDR3aa: CASSYPGWTEAFF
CDR3nt: TGTGCCAGCAGTTACCCGGGGTGGACTGAAGCTTTCTTT

j_gene: TRBJ2-2
v_gene: TRBV7-2
abundance: -
d_gene: -
CDR3aa: CASPHRATGELFF
CDR3nt: TGTGCCAGCCCCCACAGGGCGACCGGGGAGCTGTTTTTT

j_gene: TRBJ2-1
v_gene: TRBV27
abundance: once
d_gene: -
CDR3aa: CASSLRYNEQFF
CDR3nt: TGCGCCAGCAGTTTACGCTACAATGAGCAGTTCTTC

j_gene: TRBJ2-1
v_gene: TRBV28
abundance: -
d_gene: -
CDR3aa: CASIRGEGLNEQFF
CDR3nt: TGTGCCAGCATTAGGGGGGAGGGCCTGAATGAGCAGTTCTTC